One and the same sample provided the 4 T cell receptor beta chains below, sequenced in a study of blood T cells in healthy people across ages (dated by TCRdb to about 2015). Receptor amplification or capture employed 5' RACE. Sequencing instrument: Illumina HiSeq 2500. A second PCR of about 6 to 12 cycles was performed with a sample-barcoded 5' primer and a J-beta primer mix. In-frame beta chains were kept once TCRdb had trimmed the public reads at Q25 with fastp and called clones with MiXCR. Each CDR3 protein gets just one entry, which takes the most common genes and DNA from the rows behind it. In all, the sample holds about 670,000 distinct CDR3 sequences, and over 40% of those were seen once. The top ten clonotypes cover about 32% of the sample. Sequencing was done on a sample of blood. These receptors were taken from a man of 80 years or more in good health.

The CDR3 loop is CASSGRTTNTEAFF. In nucleotides, the CDR3 is TGCGCCAGCAGCGGCCGGACAACGAACACTGAAGCTTTCTTT. This chain uses TRBV4-1 with TRBJ1-1; D may be TRBD1 (5 bases). The CDR3 is made up of 14 amino acids. With 5 bases removed from V and 1 base from J, the gap between germline ends came to 11 bases. The germline CDR1 and CDR2 sequences are MGHRA and YSYEKL.

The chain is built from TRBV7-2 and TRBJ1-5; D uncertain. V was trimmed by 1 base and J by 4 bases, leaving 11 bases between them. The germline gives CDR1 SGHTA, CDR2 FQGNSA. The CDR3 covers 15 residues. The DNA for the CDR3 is TGTGCCAGCAGCTTAGGACGACCCGTGAATCAGCCCCAGCATTTT. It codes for CASSLGRPVNQPQHF.

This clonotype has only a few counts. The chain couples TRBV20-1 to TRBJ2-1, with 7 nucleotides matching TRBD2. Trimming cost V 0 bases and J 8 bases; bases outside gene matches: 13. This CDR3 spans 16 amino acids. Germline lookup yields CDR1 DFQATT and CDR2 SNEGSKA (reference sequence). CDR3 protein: CSARDLSGRVNDEQFF. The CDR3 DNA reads TGCAGTGCTAGAGATCTCTCGGGGAGGGTCAACGATGAGCAGTTCTTC.

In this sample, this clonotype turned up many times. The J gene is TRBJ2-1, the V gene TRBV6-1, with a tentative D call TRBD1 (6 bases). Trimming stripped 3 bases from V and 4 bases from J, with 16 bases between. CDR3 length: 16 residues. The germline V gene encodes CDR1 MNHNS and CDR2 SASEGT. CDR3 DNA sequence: TGTGCCAGCAGTGATTGGGACACAAAGCGGTACAATGAGCAGTTCTTC. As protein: CASSDWDTKRYNEQFF.